The 17 T cell receptor beta chains below all came from one sample that was sequenced in a study of OX40 agonist ivuxolimab in advanced cancers. TCRdb's copy holds only in-frame clones and misses some; the assay was immunoSEQ multiplex PCR. The data show some 70,000 clones, about nine tenths seen once. The sequences come from CD4+ or CD8+ T cells sorted from blood, collected in a trial of the OX40 agonist ivuxolimab. These receptors originate from an adult with an advanced solid tumor such as melanoma, head and neck, liver or kidney cancer.

The chain links TRBV4-2 to TRBJ2-5, with TRBD1 matching over 8 bases. Unmatched junction bases numbered 3, after V lost 2 bases and J lost 4 bases. The CDR3 extends over 14 amino acids. CDR1 and CDR2 from the germline V gene are LGHNA and YNFKEQ. The CDR3 bases are TGTGCCAGCAGCCAACCTGACAGGGGAGAGACCCAGTACTTC. Its translation is CASSQPDRGETQYF.

This chain connects TRBV11-3 to TRBJ2-3; D is ambiguous. The germline CDR1 and CDR2 sequences are SGHNT and YENEEA. Trimming left V 5 bases short and J 1 base short, with 7 bases between. The CDR3 totals 13 residues. Written as DNA, the CDR3 is TGTGCCAGCAGCCGAGGAGGCACAGATACGCAGTATTTT. The encoded protein is CASSRGGTDTQYF. Drawing the rest from reference TRBV11-3 and TRBJ2-3, the complete variable domain is EAGVVQSPRYKIIEKKQPVAFWCNPISGHNTLYWYLQNLGQGPELLIRYENEEAVDDSQLPKDRFSAERLKGVDSTLKIQPAELGDSAVYLCASSRGGTDTQYFGPGTRLTVL.

This clone was detected only once. This sequence joins TRBV18 and TRBJ2-5; possibly TRBD1 for D (5 bases). The ends were cut back, 1 base at V and 5 bases at J, with 8 bases in the middle. The CDR3 runs 13 residues. Germline loops: CDR1 KGHSH, CDR2 LQKENI. Here the CDR3 DNA reads TGTGCCAGCTCACCACTACAGGTGGAGACCCAGTACTTC. Amino acids: CASSPLQVETQYF.

The chain employs TRBV19 and TRBJ2-1; the D gene is possibly TRBD2 (6 bases). Germline-derived CDR1 and CDR2 are LNHDA and SQIVND (reference sequence). The CDR3 has 14 amino acids. V was cut by 0 bases and J by 8 bases, with 11 bases left in between. The CDR3 nucleotides are TGTGCCAGTAGTATAGATAATCCGGGGGATGAGCAGTTCTTC. Residues: CASSIDNPGDEQFF.

This rearrangement joins TRBV5-1 to TRBJ1-1, with D possibly matching TRBD1 (6 bases). The length of the CDR3 is 14 residues. Trimming took 0 bases from V and 5 from J, leaving 11 bases between them. The germline V gene encodes CDR1 SGHRS and CDR2 YFSETQ. CDR3 DNA sequence: TGCGCCAGCAGCTTGGGGGGGGCGCGGACTGAAGCTTTCTTT. Residues: CASSLGGARTEAFF.

This chain joins TRBV5-1 and TRBJ2-1; no reliable D call. Germline V gene sequence: CDR1 SGHRS, CDR2 YFSETQ. Between the trimmed V and J ends, which lost 3 bases and 0 bases, there was a span of 13 bases. CDR3 length: 16 amino acids. CDR3 DNA sequence: TGCGCCAGCAGCTCTACTGCAAGTAGCTCCTACAATGAGCAGTTCTTC. Its protein product is CASSSTASSSYNEQFF.

A word on this clone: Germline is not matched at one junction end, which may reflect a read error. The chain uses TRBV2 and TRBJ1-1, with D perhaps TRBD1 (6 bases). CDR3 length: 11 amino acids. CDR1 is SNHLY and CDR2 is FYNNEI in the germline V gene. CDR3 protein: CAGRQAIEAFF. In nucleotides, the CDR3 is TGTGCCGGCAGACAGGCCATTGAAGCTTTCTTT.

The chain employs TRBV11-3 and TRBJ1-3; D not resolved. V gave up 0 bases and J gave up 0 bases, with 6 bases separating them. The germline V gene has CDR1 SGHNT and CDR2 YENEEA. This CDR3 is 15 amino acids long. The CDR3 DNA sequence: TGTGCCAGCAGCTTAGAGGGCAGCTCTGGAAACACCATATATTTT. Protein: CASSLEGSSGNTIYF.

This clone was observed a few times. This CDR3 reads CASSRRWNTEAFF. The DNA for the CDR3 is TGTGCCAGCAGCCGGCGGTGGAACACTGAAGCTTTCTTT. The genes are TRBV7-2 and TRBJ1-1; D uncertain. V was shortened by 5 bases and J by 1 base, with 8 bases between the two germline ends. CDR1 and CDR2 from the germline V gene are SGHTA and FQGNSA. The CDR3 is made up of 13 amino acids.

This rearrangement joins TRBV7-8 to TRBJ2-2, with D possibly being TRBD1 or TRBD2 (6 bases each). In germline, CDR1 is SGHVS, CDR2 FQNEAQ. The CDR3 has 17 residues. Deletions cut 4 bases from V and 4 bases from J, with 19 bases between. CDR3 sequence (DNA): TGTGCCAGCAGCTCCGGGGAGGTCAGGGGAGGCACCGGGGAGCTGTTTTTT. It is translated as CASSSGEVRGGTGELFF.

The chain has TRBV18 and TRBJ1-1; possibly TRBD1 for D (6 bases). V was pared by 8 bases and J by 4 bases, with 14 bases between. CDR1 is KGHSH and CDR2 is LQKENI in the germline V gene. This CDR3 comprises 13 residues. The CDR3 loop reads CASDAGAGTEAFF. CDR3 coding DNA: TGTGCCAGCGACGCAGGGGCCGGCACTGAAGCTTTCTTT.

This rearrangement joins TRBV28 to TRBJ2-2; D remains ambiguous. The length of the CDR3 is 16 residues. The V gene's germline CDR1 is MDHEN and CDR2 SYDVKM. The V end lost 5 bases, the J end lost 5 bases, and 18 bases lay between the germline ends. Written as DNA, the CDR3 is TGTGCCAGCAGTCTCGTACTCCCGATAAAGACCGGGGAGCTGTTTTTT. It is translated as CASSLVLPIKTGELFF.

This chain uses TRBV11-2 with TRBJ1-3; no clear D gene. The germline V gene encodes CDR1 SGHAT and CDR2 FQNNGV. This CDR3 is built from 17 residues. Trimming shortened V by 0 bases and J by 0 bases, and 12 bases separated the two germline ends. Here the CDR3 reads CASSLDYGQLSGNTIYF. The CDR3 DNA is TGTGCCAGCAGCTTAGACTACGGGCAGCTCTCTGGAAACACCATATATTTT.

The chain joins TRBV20-1 to TRBJ2-1; D unresolved. The CDR3 sequence is 11 residues long. CDR1 is DFQATT and CDR2 is SNEGSKA in the germline V gene (reference sequence). DNA for the CDR3: TGCAGCTGTACCCTCTACAATGAGCAGTTCTTC. As protein: CSCTLYNEQFF.

J is TRBJ1-2 and V is TRBV20-1; no clear D gene. The V and J ends lost 7 bases and 4 bases respectively, with 10 bases between them. The CDR3 consists of 11 residues. Germline assignment: CDR1 DFQATT and CDR2 SNEGSKA (reference sequence). This CDR3 is CSGRHVYGYTF. CDR3 bases: TGCAGTGGGCGGCACGTCTATGGCTACACCTTC.

The chain joins TRBV7-5 to TRBJ2-2; the table calls TRBD2, which could not be checked here. TRBV7-5 constitutes a pseudogene. The CDR3 loop spans 13 amino acids. This CDR3 is CASSFLPTGELFF. CDR3 coding DNA: TGTGCCAGCAGCTTCCTTCCCACCGGGGAGCTGTTTTTT.

The rearrangement joins TRBV7-9 to TRBJ2-7, with unresolved D. The CDR3 consists of 14 residues. In germline, CDR1 is SEHNR, CDR2 FQNEAQ (reference sequence). The germline V and J ends were trimmed by 3 bases and 0 bases, with 9 bases remaining between them. CDR3 coding DNA: TGTGCCAGCAGCTTCTGGCAGAACTCCTACGAGCAGTACTTC. Its translation is CASSFWQNSYEQYF.